These T cell receptor beta chains were read from a single sample in a study of Ad26.COV2.S vaccination and SARS-CoV-2 variants. Produced via immunoSEQ multiplex PCR; TCRdb's table is partial and in-frame only. The sample lists about 370,000 clones, approximately 91% seen once, with 1.9% in the top ten. Sequences were derived from peripheral blood, sampled in a trial of Ad26.COV2.S vaccine versus placebo. Source of these receptors: a person between 18 and 65 years old who received the Ad26.COV2.S COVID-19 vaccine or a placebo. The CDR3 runs from the conserved cysteine through the conserved F or W. Each record gives: V gene, clone size, J gene, D gene, CDR3 DNA, CDR3 protein. D genes are given only for firm matches. Expanded clones get a size class; other rows say once, few or many, or leave the size out.

v_gene: TRBV19; abundance: NA; j_gene: TRBJ2-2; d_gene: TRBD2; CDR3nt: TGTGCCAGTAGTCCCTACGGGACGGCGGGAGGGTACACCGGGGAGCTGTTTTTT; CDR3aa: CASSPYGTAGGYTGELFF
v_gene: TRBV29-1; abundance: NA; j_gene: TRBJ2-7; d_gene: TRBD1; CDR3nt: TGCAGCGCAGGACAGGGGGCCTCTCGTGAGCAGTACTTC; CDR3aa: CSAGQGASREQYF
v_gene: TRBV11-2; abundance: NA; j_gene: TRBJ2-5; d_gene: TRBD1; CDR3nt: TGTGCCAGCAGCCCTGACAGGGCACCCCAAGAGACCCAGTACTTC; CDR3aa: CASSPDRAPQETQYF
v_gene: TRBV28; abundance: once; j_gene: TRBJ2-7; d_gene: NA; CDR3nt: TGTGCCAGCAGTTTTAACAGGGCCGTTGGCGAGCAGTACTTC; CDR3aa: CASSFNRAVGEQYF
v_gene: TRBV5-4; abundance: NA; j_gene: TRBJ2-1; d_gene: NA; CDR3nt: TGTGCCAGCAGCTTGGGGGCCAGGGGACCCTACAATGAGCAGTTCTTC; CDR3aa: CASSLGARGPYNEQFF
v_gene: TRBV28; abundance: once; j_gene: TRBJ1-2; d_gene: NA; CDR3nt: TGTGCCAGCAGTTTATTTCCCTATGGCTACACCTTC; CDR3aa: CASSLFPYGYTF
v_gene: TRBV3-1/TRBV3-2; abundance: NA; j_gene: TRBJ2-7; d_gene: TRBD2; CDR3nt: TGTGCCAGCAGCCGGATAGGGGCTAGCGGGACTAACGAGCAGTACTTC; CDR3aa: CASSRIGASGTNEQYF
v_gene: TRBV4-1; abundance: once; j_gene: TRBJ2-7; d_gene: TRBD2; CDR3nt: TGCGCCAGCAGCCGTACTAGCGGGAGTTTCGACGAGCAGTACTTC; CDR3aa: CASSRTSGSFDEQYF
v_gene: TRBV2; abundance: NA; j_gene: TRBJ1-4; d_gene: NA; CDR3nt: TGTGCCAGCAGTGCGCAGGGGACGACTAATGAAAAACTGTTTTTT; CDR3aa: CASSAQGTTNEKLFF
v_gene: TRBV19; abundance: NA; j_gene: TRBJ2-2; d_gene: NA; CDR3nt: TGTGCCAGTAGTAGGGCCGGGACCCCCACCGGGGAGCTGTTTTTT; CDR3aa: CASSRAGTPTGELFF
v_gene: TRBV6-2/TRBV6-3; abundance: NA; j_gene: TRBJ2-5; d_gene: TRBD1; CDR3nt: TGTGCCAGCAGTTCCCCGGGACAGGGTTGGACCCAGTACTTC; CDR3aa: CASSSPGQGWTQYF
v_gene: TRBV18; abundance: NA; j_gene: TRBJ1-1; d_gene: NA; CDR3nt: TGTGCCAGCTCACCACGAGCGGACAGTTTGAACACTGAAGCTTTCTTT; CDR3aa: CASSPRADSLNTEAFF
v_gene: TRBV6-2/TRBV6-3; abundance: NA; j_gene: TRBJ1-1; d_gene: NA; CDR3nt: TGTGCCAGCAGTTACTCTCCGGGGAAGAACACTGAAGCTTTCTTT; CDR3aa: CASSYSPGKNTEAFF
v_gene: TRBV5-1; abundance: NA; j_gene: TRBJ2-1; d_gene: NA; CDR3nt: TGCGCCAGCAGCTTGTACGGGAGCTCCTACAATGAGCAGTTCTTC; CDR3aa: CASSLYGSSYNEQFF
v_gene: TRBV2; abundance: NA; j_gene: TRBJ1-4; d_gene: NA; CDR3nt: TGTGCCAGCAGAGGACAGCCCCTTAATGAAAAACTGTTTTTT; CDR3aa: CASRGQPLNEKLFF
v_gene: TRBV13; abundance: NA; j_gene: TRBJ1-5; d_gene: TRBD1; CDR3nt: TGTGCCAGCAGCTTAAGTCAGGGGGCTAATCAGCCCCAGCATTTT; CDR3aa: CASSLSQGANQPQHF
v_gene: TRBV7-3; abundance: NA; j_gene: TRBJ2-1; d_gene: NA; CDR3nt: TGTGCCAGCAGCTTAGTCAGGGGCGGCTCCTACAATGAGCAGTTCTTC; CDR3aa: CASSLVRGGSYNEQFF
v_gene: TRBV4-2; abundance: NA; j_gene: TRBJ1-6; d_gene: TRBD1; CDR3nt: TGTGCCAGCAGCCGAGACAGGGGGAGTACTAATTCACCCCTCCACTTT; CDR3aa: CASSRDRGSTNSPLHF
v_gene: TRBV11-2; abundance: NA; j_gene: TRBJ1-2; d_gene: NA; CDR3nt: TGTGCCAGCAGCTTAGGTTCCGGCGGAATCTATGGCTACACCTTC; CDR3aa: CASSLGSGGIYGYTF
v_gene: TRBV5-8; abundance: NA; j_gene: TRBJ2-5; d_gene: NA; CDR3nt: TGTGCCAGCAGCTTGGGTGGTAGCCGAGGGACCCAGTACTTC; CDR3aa: CASSLGGSRGTQYF
v_gene: TRBV10-1; abundance: NA; j_gene: TRBJ2-3; d_gene: NA; CDR3nt: TGCGCCAGCAGTGAGTCATCCCAGGTGGGACGGTATTTT; CDR3aa: CASSESSQVGRYF
v_gene: TRBV7-2; abundance: NA; j_gene: TRBJ2-7; d_gene: NA; CDR3nt: TGTGCCAGCAGCTTTGCGAGACCCGGCGGCGAGCAGTACTTC; CDR3aa: CASSFARPGGEQYF
v_gene: TRBV3-1/TRBV3-2; abundance: NA; j_gene: TRBJ1-4; d_gene: NA; CDR3nt: TGTGCCAGCAGCCCCGATAGGACAGACCTGATGAGGAAACTGTTTTTT; CDR3aa: CASSPDRTDLMRKLFF
v_gene: TRBV28; abundance: NA; j_gene: TRBJ1-6; d_gene: TRBD1; CDR3nt: TGTGCCAGCAGCCGAGACAGGGGGAGCTCACCCCTCCACTTT; CDR3aa: CASSRDRGSSPLHF
v_gene: TRBV28; abundance: NA; j_gene: TRBJ2-7; d_gene: NA; CDR3nt: TGTGCCAGCAGCCCAAGCGGGGAGCAGTACTTC; CDR3aa: CASSPSGEQYF
v_gene: TRBV27; abundance: NA; j_gene: TRBJ1-1; d_gene: NA; CDR3nt: TGTGCCAGCAGTTCCAGGGGTGGCACTGAAGCTTTCTTT; CDR3aa: CASSSRGGTEAFF
v_gene: TRBV6-2/TRBV6-3; abundance: NA; j_gene: TRBJ2-7; d_gene: NA; CDR3nt: TGTGCCAGCAGTTATCGTTCCCAGGGAGCTGACGAGCAGTACTTC; CDR3aa: CASSYRSQGADEQYF
v_gene: TRBV7-3; abundance: many; j_gene: TRBJ2-2; d_gene: TRBD2; CDR3nt: TGTGCCAGCAGTTCCGGACTAGCGGGAGCTCTGGGGGAGCTGTTTTTT; CDR3aa: CASSSGLAGALGELFF
v_gene: TRBV12-5; abundance: NA; j_gene: TRBJ2-1; d_gene: TRBD1; CDR3nt: TGTGCTAGTTGCCCGGGGACAGAAGCCTACAATGAGCAGTTCTTC; CDR3aa: CASCPGTEAYNEQFF
v_gene: TRBV12-3/TRBV12-4; abundance: NA; j_gene: TRBJ2-1; d_gene: NA; CDR3nt: TGTGCCAGCAGTTTAGGTTCAGTCAATGAGCAGTTCTTC; CDR3aa: CASSLGSVNEQFF
v_gene: TRBV30; abundance: NA; j_gene: TRBJ1-4; d_gene: NA; CDR3nt: TGTGCCTGGGGACGCGGACAGTTTAATGAAAAACTGTTTTTT; CDR3aa: CAWGRGQFNEKLFF
v_gene: TRBV5-5; abundance: NA; j_gene: TRBJ2-7; d_gene: NA; CDR3nt: TGTGCCAGCAGCCCTTGGGACTCCTCCTACGAGCAGTACTTC; CDR3aa: CASSPWDSSYEQYF
v_gene: TRBV7-8; abundance: NA; j_gene: TRBJ2-1; d_gene: NA; CDR3nt: TGTGCCAGCAGCCCAAGAAGAGGAGGGCCCTACAATGAGCAGTTCTTC; CDR3aa: CASSPRRGGPYNEQFF
v_gene: TRBV3-1/TRBV3-2; abundance: NA; j_gene: TRBJ1-6; d_gene: NA; CDR3nt: TGTGCCAGCAGCGCGGAGGCCTATAATTCACCCCTCCACTTT; CDR3aa: CASSAEAYNSPLHF
v_gene: TRBV28; abundance: NA; j_gene: TRBJ1-6; d_gene: NA; CDR3nt: TGTGCCAGCAGTTTGGAGGCTCGGGGAAATTCACCCCTCCACTTT; CDR3aa: CASSLEARGNSPLHF
v_gene: TRBV4-3; abundance: NA; j_gene: TRBJ2-1; d_gene: TRBD2; CDR3nt: TGCGCCAGCAGCCTAGAGGTAGCGGGGGGCAATGAGCAGTTCTTC; CDR3aa: CASSLEVAGGNEQFF
v_gene: TRBV5-4; abundance: NA; j_gene: TRBJ2-2; d_gene: TRBD2; CDR3nt: TGTGCCAGCAGCAGACTAGCGGGAGGGCAGACCGGGGAGCTGTTTTTT; CDR3aa: CASSRLAGGQTGELFF
v_gene: TRBV28; abundance: NA; j_gene: TRBJ2-7; d_gene: TRBD1; CDR3nt: TGTGCCAGCAGTACTCTTGGACAGGGACTCTCCTACGAGCAGTACTTC; CDR3aa: CASSTLGQGLSYEQYF
v_gene: TRBV6-2/TRBV6-3; abundance: NA; j_gene: TRBJ2-1; d_gene: NA; CDR3nt: TGTGCCAGCAGTGAGGTCGCCGGGGGTGAGCAGTTCTTC; CDR3aa: CASSEVAGGEQFF
v_gene: TRBV7-3; abundance: NA; j_gene: TRBJ1-1; d_gene: NA; CDR3nt: TGTGCCAGCAGCGCTAGACCCACAAACACTGAAGCTTTCTTT; CDR3aa: CASSARPTNTEAFF